The 32 T cell receptor beta chains given below trace back to one sample, sequenced in a study of molecular identifiers for immune sequencing clone quantification. MiXCR, applied by TCRdb to the PCR reads, yields one record per CDR3 protein. The table shows more than 250,000 distinct CDR3 sequences, with about 21% occurring only once. The specimen was naive CD8+ T cells from blood, with Jurkat cell RNA spiked in. Indicated subset: FACS-sorted CD8+CD4-CCR7+CD45RA+ naive T cells. The source of these receptors is a human donor in good health. Some libraries in this study had Jurkat cell RNA spiked in.

V usage is TRBV4-1 and J usage is TRBJ2-2, with D maybe TRBD1 (5 bases). Germline CDR1 MGHRA, CDR2 YSYEKL. V was cut by 1 base and J by 0 bases, with 15 bases left in between. The CDR3 consists of 18 residues. The CDR3 DNA sequence: TGCGCCAGCAGCCAAGCCACACAGGCTCTACCGAACACCGGGGAGCTGTTTTTT. Its protein is CASSQATQALPNTGELFF.

Remarks on this clonotype: This may arise from a read error, as a much more abundant clone is one base away. The V and J genes are TRBV7-6 and TRBJ2-5; 9 bases fit TRBD2. The CDR3 runs to 16 residues. Germline trimming cut 4 bases from V and 1 base from J; bases unmatched to any gene: 7. CDR1 SGHVS and CDR2 FNYEAQ come from the germline V gene. CDR3 sequence (DNA): TGTGCCAGCAGCTCGGCTAGCGGGGATACCCAAGAGACCCAGTACTTC. Translation: CASSSASGDTQETQYF.

This clonotype was found many times. CDR3: CASSQGSYEQYF. In DNA form, the CDR3 reads TGTGCCAGCAGCCAGGGATCTTACGAGCAGTACTTC. The chain uses TRBV7-9 and TRBJ2-7, with D tentatively TRBD1 (5 bases). CDR1 SEHNR and CDR2 FQNEAQ come from the germline V gene (reference sequence). There are 12 residues in the CDR3. V lost 5 bases, J lost 4 bases, and 9 bases lay in between.

The chain uses TRBV3-1 and TRBJ1-1, with D hard to call. The V gene's germline CDR1 is LGHDT and CDR2 YNNKEL (reference sequence). Deletions cut 0 bases from V and 3 bases from J, with 11 bases between. The CDR3 sequence is 15 residues long. CDR3 in amino acids: CASSQDSPEDTEAFF. For the CDR3, the DNA is TGTGCCAGCAGCCAAGATTCACCCGAAGACACTGAAGCTTTCTTT.

This clonotype was seen at least ten times. The V gene is TRBV11-2, the J gene TRBJ1-1; D not certain. Trimming removed 4 bases at V and 6 bases at J, with 9 bases between. The CDR3 sequence is 12 residues long. Germline values: CDR1 SGHAT, CDR2 FQNNGV. The CDR3 reads CASSSQSPEAFF. The CDR3 DNA is TGTGCCAGCAGCTCGCAAAGCCCTGAAGCTTTCTTT.

As concerns this clonotype: With a much larger clone just one base away, this may be a read error. The chain employs TRBV27 and TRBJ1-5; the D gene is possibly TRBD1 (6 bases). The CDR3 loop spans 14 amino acids. Germline assignment: CDR1 MNHEY and CDR2 SMNVEV (reference sequence). V lost 5 bases, J lost 7 bases, and 15 bases lay in between. Here the CDR3 reads CASSTRGYRQPQHF. The CDR3 bases are TGTGCCAGCAGTACCAGGGGTTATAGGCAGCCCCAGCATTTT.

This clonotype was observed many times. V is TRBV7-8 and J is TRBJ2-7; D may be TRBD1 (6 bases). V was pared by 1 base and J by 2 bases, with 12 bases between. Germline CDR1 SGHVS, CDR2 FQNEAQ. This CDR3 contains 15 residues. Here the CDR3 reads CASSLGTANAYEQYF. The CDR3 nucleotides are TGTGCCAGCAGCTTAGGGACAGCCAACGCCTACGAGCAGTACTTC.

This clonotype was picked up many times. The J gene is TRBJ2-1, the V gene TRBV19, with D possibly TRBD1 on 6 matching bases. V dropped 0 bases and J dropped 3 bases, with 6 bases sitting between them. CDR3 size: 14 residues. CDR1 and CDR2 from the germline V gene are LNHDA and SQIVND (reference sequence). This chain's CDR3 is CASSIEDSYNEQFF. In DNA form, the CDR3 reads TGTGCCAGTAGTATAGAGGACAGCTACAATGAGCAGTTCTTC.

This rearrangement joins TRBV7-9 to TRBJ2-7, with D perhaps TRBD1 (6 bases). The V and J ends lost 5 bases and 4 bases respectively, with 21 bases between them. This CDR3 contains 16 residues. CDR1 and CDR2 (germline): SEHNR, FQNEAQ (reference sequence). This chain's CDR3 is CASSPPSGTLWYEQYF. In nucleotides, the CDR3 is TGTGCCAGCAGCCCACCTTCCGGGACACTGTGGTACGAGCAGTACTTC.

This clonotype appeared many times. The chain uses TRBV5-6 and TRBJ2-7; TRBD1 or TRBD2 may be the D gene (5 bases each). Germline CDR1 and CDR2: SGHDT and YYEEEE. CDR3 length: 13 residues. Trimming took off 4 bases at V and 7 bases at J, with 15 bases between the two ends. The CDR3 region has the DNA TGTGCCAGCAGCCCTGTGGGGGTGCGTGAGCAGTACTTC. Its translation: CASSPVGVREQYF.

With regard to this clonotype: A much larger clone is a single base away; this may be a read error. V usage is TRBV11-2 and J usage is TRBJ2-5; D ambiguous. CDR1 and CDR2 from the germline V gene are SGHAT and FQNNGV. The CDR3 runs 13 residues. The CDR3 sequence: CASSSLLQEAQYF. CDR3 in DNA: TGTGCCAGCAGCTCGCTTCTCCAAGAGGCCCAGTACTTC.

In regard to this clonotype: A much larger clone lies a single base off, so this may be a read error. CDR3: CSSSKPGEPQHF. CDR3 DNA: TGTTCCAGCAGCAAACCGGGGGAGCCCCAGCATTTT. V and J are TRBV11-1 and TRBJ1-5; D is perhaps TRBD1 (5 bases). Germline V gene sequence: CDR1 SGHAT, CDR2 FQDESV (reference sequence). CDR3 length: 12 residues.

This clonotype appeared a single time. A much larger clonotype is one base distant, so this may be a read error. The CDR3 ends on some other residue instead of the conserved phenylalanine or tryptophan, so this is likely a read error. V usage is TRBV7-6 and J usage is TRBJ1-1; D is unclear. Germline V CDR1 and CDR2: SGHVS, FNYEAQ. The CDR3 is 13 amino acids. Trimming removed 5 bases from V and 4 bases from J, with 11 bases in between. The CDR3 spells CASSPGPITEAFL. The CDR3 bases are TGTGCCAGCAGCCCCGGACCGATCACTGAAGCTTTCCTT.

This clonotype was counted many times. The genes are TRBV7-9 and TRBJ2-5; D gene unclear. The ends were cut back, 5 bases at V and 0 bases at J, with 10 bases in the middle. The CDR3 is 14 amino acids. CDR1 and CDR2 (germline): SEHNR, FQNEAQ (reference sequence). The CDR3 nucleotides read TGTGCCAGCAGCCCGGACGGAGACCAAGAGACCCAGTACTTC. Translated, it gives CASSPDGDQETQYF.

This clonotype occurred many times. The V gene is TRBV7-9, the J gene TRBJ2-7, with TRBD1 as a possible D gene (6 bases). Between the trimmed V and J ends, which lost 4 bases and 2 bases, there was a span of 6 bases. Germline lookup yields CDR1 SEHNR and CDR2 FQNEAQ (reference sequence). The CDR3 spans 12 residues. The CDR3 DNA reads TGTGCCAGCAGCTACAGGGCCTACGAGCAGTACTTC. It specifies CASSYRAYEQYF.

This clonotype was seen more than once but under ten times. The J gene is TRBJ2-3, the V gene TRBV20-1; D ambiguous. The CDR3 has 15 amino acids. Trimming took off 6 bases at V and 1 base at J, with 17 bases between the two ends. Germline V gene sequence: CDR1 DFQATT, CDR2 SNEGSKA (reference sequence). CDR3 sequence reads: CSAPGILGGTDTQYF. The DNA of the CDR3 is TGCAGTGCCCCGGGCATCCTGGGTGGCACAGATACGCAGTATTTT.

This clonotype has at least ten counts. J is TRBJ2-7 and V is TRBV4-3; the match to TRBD1 covers 8 bases. V was clipped by 1 base and J by 3 bases; unmatched bases: 8. Germline lookup yields CDR1 LGHNA and CDR2 YSLEER. CDR3 length: 16 amino acids. Here the CDR3 reads CASSQAWTGFGYEQYF. DNA for the CDR3: TGCGCCAGCAGCCAAGCCTGGACAGGGTTTGGCTACGAGCAGTACTTC.

Concerning this clonotype: Being one base from a much bigger clone, this may be a read error. The chain combines TRBV15 with TRBJ2-7, with D perhaps matching TRBD1 or TRBD2 (5 bases each). The CDR3 loop spans 14 amino acids. The germline gives CDR1 LNHNV, CDR2 YYDKDF (reference sequence). Trimming cost V 3 bases and J 4 bases, with 13 bases left between them. This CDR3 is CATSSRGPLYEQYF. The CDR3 nucleotides read TGTGCCACCAGCAGTAGGGGACCCTTGTACGAGCAGTACTTC.

This clonotype has ten or more counts. The chain uses TRBV28 and TRBJ2-7; TRBD2 agrees at 8 bases. After removal of 2 bases from V and 5 bases from J, the junction contained 14 bases not matched to a gene. Germline CDR1 MDHEN, CDR2 SYDVKM. The CDR3 has 17 residues. This chain's CDR3 is CASSLNFRGGRPHEQYF. The CDR3, as DNA: TGTGCCAGCAGTTTAAATTTCCGGGGCGGGAGGCCCCACGAGCAGTACTTC.

This clonotype was counted many times. This chain connects TRBV7-6 to TRBJ1-5; 10 bases are a match to TRBD1. The CDR3 is 15 amino acids. CDR1 SGHVS and CDR2 FNYEAQ come from the germline V gene. The ends lost 6 bases at V and 2 bases at J; junction bases unmatched: 4. For the CDR3, the DNA is TGTGCCAGCAGTTCCGGGACAGGGGGCAATCAGCCCCAGCATTTT. This gives the protein CASSSGTGGNQPQHF.

This clonotype was recorded many times. The chain joins TRBV7-9 to TRBJ1-6; D is undetermined. Germline V gene sequence: CDR1 SEHNR, CDR2 FQNEAQ (reference sequence). The CDR3 runs 13 residues. V gave up 2 bases and J gave up 6 bases, with 5 bases separating them. CDR3 sequence reads: CASSLWGNSPLHF. CDR3 bases: TGTGCCAGCAGCTTATGGGGTAATTCACCCCTCCACTTT.

This rearrangement joins TRBV20-1 to TRBJ2-3, with TRBD2 matching 10 bases. The CDR3 is 15 amino acids. Germline V lookup: CDR1 DFQATT, CDR2 SNEGSKA (reference sequence). V shed 5 bases and J 0 bases; nucleotides not matched to a gene: 5. The CDR3 spells CSADGTSASTDTQYF. In nucleotides, the CDR3 is TGCAGTGCTGACGGGACTAGCGCAAGCACAGATACGCAGTATTTT.

This clonotype was picked up many times. The rearrangement uses TRBV27 and TRBJ1-6, with D hard to call. V was shortened by 3 bases and J by 7 bases, with 7 bases between the two germline ends. The germline V gene has CDR1 MNHEY and CDR2 SMNVEV (reference sequence). This CDR3 comprises 13 residues. CDR3 in amino acids: CASSFGWNSPLHF. The CDR3 nucleotides are TGTGCCAGCAGTTTCGGGTGGAATTCACCCCTCCACTTT.

This clonotype was counted many times. This chain uses TRBV7-9 with TRBJ2-4, with a weak D call TRBD1 (6 bases). The CDR3 length is 14 residues. CDR1 and CDR2 from the germline V gene are SEHNR and FQNEAQ (reference sequence). With 4 bases removed from V and 1 base from J, the gap between germline ends came to 8 bases. The CDR3: CASSSTGAKNIQYF. The DNA of the CDR3 is TGTGCCAGCAGCTCAACAGGGGCCAAAAACATTCAGTACTTC.

In its sample, this clonotype was seen once. A much larger clone lies a single base off, so this may be a read error. This chain links TRBV12-5 with TRBJ2-5, with no clear D. CDR3 length: 13 amino acids. CDR1 and CDR2 (germline): LGHNT, FRNRAP. Here the CDR3 reads CANGLTPAETQYF. The CDR3 DNA sequence: TGTGCTAATGGTTTGACCCCGGCAGAGACCCAGTACTTC.

In its sample, this clonotype was seen a few times. The gene calls are TRBV29-1 and TRBJ1-2; TRBD1 agrees at 9 bases. V trimming: 6 bases; J trimming: 8 bases; junction bases outside the gene matches: 10. Per the germline V gene, CDR1 is SQVTM and CDR2 is ANQGSEA. CDR3 size: 13 residues. The CDR3 reads CSVRTGAVEGYTF. The CDR3 DNA reads TGCAGCGTGCGGACAGGGGCTGTGGAGGGCTACACCTTC.

This clonotype appeared many times. V gene TRBV4-3 combines with J gene TRBJ2-3; D uncertain. Germline V gives CDR1 LGHNA, CDR2 YSLEER. The CDR3 spans 15 residues. V shed 0 bases and J shed 0 bases, with 7 bases lying between them. CDR3 sequence reads: CASSQERQSTDTQYF. CDR3 bases: TGCGCCAGCAGCCAAGAGCGTCAGAGCACAGATACGCAGTATTTT.

Here the CDR3 reads CASSQGLAGAFTRNEQFF. The CDR3 DNA is TGTGCCAGCAGCCAAGGACTAGCGGGGGCCTTTACTAGGAATGAGCAGTTCTTC. This chain uses TRBV11-2 with TRBJ2-1; the match to TRBD2 covers 13 bases. CDR1 and CDR2 (germline): SGHAT, FQNNGV. This CDR3 spans 18 amino acids. With 5 bases clipped from V and 7 bases from J, the junction kept 14 bases outside the gene matches.

Of note for this clonotype: With a much larger clone just one base away, this may be a read error. V gene TRBV9 combines with J gene TRBJ2-1; D uncertain. Germline assignment: CDR1 SGDLS and CDR2 YYNGEE. This CDR3 contains 14 residues. CDR3 sequence reads: CASSVEGRRNEQLF. In DNA form, the CDR3 reads TGTGCCAGCAGCGTAGAGGGAAGAAGAAATGAGCAGCTCTTC.

As for this clonotype: Possible read error: a much larger clone is one base away. The CDR3, as DNA: TGTGCCAGCAGCCAATTTTCCACCGGGGAGCTGGTTTTT. Translated: CASSQFSTGELVF. V usage is TRBV14 and J usage is TRBJ2-2, with D tentatively TRBD2 (5 bases). This CDR3 is built from 13 residues. Germline V CDR1 and CDR2: SGHDN, FVKESK. Full variable domain (rest looked up from reference TRBV14 and TRBJ2-2): EAGVTQFPSHSVIEKGQTVTLRCDPISGHDNLYWYRRVMGKEIKFLLHFVKESKQDESGMPNNRFLAERTGGTYSTLKVQPAELEDSGVYFCASSQFSTGELVFGEGSRLTVL.

Details on this clonotype: This clone may be a read error of a much larger clone one base away. This chain links TRBV12-3 or TRBV12-4 with TRBJ2-7; no reliable D call. V dropped 5 bases and J dropped 0 bases, with 14 bases sitting between them. This CDR3 is 15 amino acids long. In nucleotides, the CDR3 is TGTGCCAGCAGTAGTGAGCAATGGCCCTCCTACGAGCAGTACTTC. This sequence encodes CASSSEQWPSYEQYF.

In this sample, this clonotype turned up a few times. One junction end does not reproduce the germline sequence, and a read error may be involved. The chain carries TRBV20-1 and TRBJ2-2; D possibly corresponds to TRBD2 (6 bases). The CDR3 has 16 residues. The germline V gene has CDR1 DFQATT and CDR2 SNEGSKA (reference sequence). CDR3 DNA sequence: TGCAGTGCTAGCTCGGGACTCCGATGGTCGGGCGGGGAGCCGTTTTTT. The encoded protein is CSASSGLRWSGGEPFF.